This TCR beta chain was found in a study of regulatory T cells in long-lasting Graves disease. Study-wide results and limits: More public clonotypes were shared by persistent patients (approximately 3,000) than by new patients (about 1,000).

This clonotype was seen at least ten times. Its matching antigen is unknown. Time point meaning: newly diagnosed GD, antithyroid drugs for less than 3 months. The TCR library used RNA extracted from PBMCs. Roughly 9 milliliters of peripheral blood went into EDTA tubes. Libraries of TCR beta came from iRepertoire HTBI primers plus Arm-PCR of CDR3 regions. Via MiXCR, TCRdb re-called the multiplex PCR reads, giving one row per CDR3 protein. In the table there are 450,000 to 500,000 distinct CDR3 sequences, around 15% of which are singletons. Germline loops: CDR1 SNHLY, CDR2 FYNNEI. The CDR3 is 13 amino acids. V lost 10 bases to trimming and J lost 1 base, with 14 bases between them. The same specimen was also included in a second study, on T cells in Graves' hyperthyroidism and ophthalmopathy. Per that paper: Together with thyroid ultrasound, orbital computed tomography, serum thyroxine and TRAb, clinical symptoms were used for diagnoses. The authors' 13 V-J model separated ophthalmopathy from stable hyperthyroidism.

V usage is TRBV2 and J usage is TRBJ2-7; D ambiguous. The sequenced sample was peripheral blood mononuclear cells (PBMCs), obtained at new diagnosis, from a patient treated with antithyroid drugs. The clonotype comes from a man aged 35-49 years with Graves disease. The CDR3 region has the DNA TGTGCCACCACTAAAGGGTCATCCTACGAGCAGTACTTC. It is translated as CATTKGSSYEQYF.